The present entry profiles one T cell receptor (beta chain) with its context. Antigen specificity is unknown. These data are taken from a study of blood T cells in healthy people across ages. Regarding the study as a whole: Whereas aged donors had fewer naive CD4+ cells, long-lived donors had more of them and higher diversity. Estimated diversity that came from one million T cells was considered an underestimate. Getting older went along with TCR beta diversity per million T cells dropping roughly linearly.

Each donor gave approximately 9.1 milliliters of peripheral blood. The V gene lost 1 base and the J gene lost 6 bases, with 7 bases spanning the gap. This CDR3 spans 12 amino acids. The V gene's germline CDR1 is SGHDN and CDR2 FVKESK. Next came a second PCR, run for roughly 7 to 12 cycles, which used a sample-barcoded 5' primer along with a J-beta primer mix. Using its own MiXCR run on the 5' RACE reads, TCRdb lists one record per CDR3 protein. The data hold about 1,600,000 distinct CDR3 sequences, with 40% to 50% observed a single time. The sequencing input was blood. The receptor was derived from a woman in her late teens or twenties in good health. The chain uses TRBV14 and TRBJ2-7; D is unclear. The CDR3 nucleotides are TGTGCCAGCAGCCAAGCATCCACCGAGCAGTACTTC. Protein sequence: CASSQASTEQYF.